This entry lists 26 T cell receptor beta chains sequenced from one sample in a study of Graves' ophthalmopathy and Graves' hyperthyroidism. RNA transcripts yielded amplified TCR beta CDR3 regions. First-round RT-PCR employed HTBI primers, with a second-round multiplex PCR after it. TCRdb redid the calling of the multiplex PCR reads with MiXCR, one entry per CDR3 protein. This sample has about 740,000 distinct CDR3 sequences, with 35% to 50% found just once. Sequencing used peripheral blood. The receptor source for this set is an adult man with Graves' ophthalmopathy.

The rearrangement joins TRBV20-1 to TRBJ1-6; D not certain. The germline V gene encodes CDR1 DFQATT and CDR2 SNEGSKA (reference sequence). Trimming pared 3 bases from V and 7 bases from J, leaving 13 bases between. This CDR3 is built from 14 residues. The CDR3 bases are TGCAGTGCTAGTTTAACAGAGGGCAATTCACCCCTCCACTTT. The encoded protein is CSASLTEGNSPLHF.

A word on this clonotype: A far larger clone is off by one base, so a read error is likely. The CDR3 DNA reads as TGTGCCAGTATTGGGACAGGCAATCAGCCCCAGCATTTT. Translating it yields CASIGTGNQPQHF. The chain combines TRBV19 with TRBJ1-5; TRBD1 aligns across 7 bases. The germline CDR1 and CDR2 sequences are LNHDA and SQIVND (reference sequence). The CDR3 spans 13 residues. Losses at the gene ends were 7 bases for V and 2 bases for J; bases not matched to a gene: 2.

As concerns this clonotype: The junction shows a germline mismatch at one end, possibly a read error. The gene calls are TRBV9 and TRBJ1-1, with a weak D call TRBD1 (5 bases). The CDR3 spans 16 residues. CDR1 is SGDLS, CDR2 YYNGEE, per germline. CDR3 DNA: TGTGCCAGCAGCGCTTATGAGGGGCACCTGAACACTGAAGCCTTCTTT. It is translated as CASSAYEGHLNTEAFF. Variable domain in full (rest from reference TRBV9 and TRBJ1-1): DSGVTQTPKHLITATGQRVTLRCSPRSGDLSVYWYQQSLDQGLQFLIQYYNGEERAKGNILERFSAQQFPDLHSELNLSSLELGDSALYFCASSAYEGHLNTEAFFGQGTRLTVV.

This rearrangement joins TRBV24-1 to TRBJ2-5; 7 bases agree with TRBD2. Per the germline V gene, CDR1 is KGHDR and CDR2 is SFDVKD. The V and J ends lost 4 bases and 3 bases, in that order; junction bases with no gene match: 4. This CDR3 comprises 14 residues. Here the CDR3 DNA reads TGTGCCACCAGTGACCCAGGGAGGGAAGAGACCCAGTACTTC. This encodes CATSDPGREETQYF.

In this sample, this clonotype turned up many times. V and J are TRBV7-7 and TRBJ2-7, with a tentative D call TRBD2 (5 bases). The CDR3 runs 14 residues. CDR1 is SSHAT, CDR2 FNYEAQ, per germline (reference sequence). The CDR3 spells CASAPTVSSYEQYF. The CDR3 nucleotides are TGTGCTAGCGCCCCGACGGTCAGCTCCTACGAGCAGTACTTC. Supplemented by reference TRBV7-7 and TRBJ2-7, the full variable domain reads GAGVSQSPRYKVTKRGQDVTLRCDPISSHATLYWYQQALGQGPEFLTYFNYEAQPDKSGLPSDRFSAERPEGSISTLTIQRTEQRDSAMYRCASAPTVSSYEQYFGPGTRLTVT.

CDR3 in DNA: TGTGCCTGGAGTGTAAGCCAGGGCGGGGAGCTGTTTTTT. Protein product: CAWSVSQGGELFF. V usage is TRBV30 and J usage is TRBJ2-2; D possibly corresponds to TRBD1 (5 bases). V dropped 0 bases and J dropped 7 bases, with 9 bases sitting between them. There are 13 residues in the CDR3. The germline V gene has CDR1 GTSNPN and CDR2 SVGIG (reference sequence).

This sequence joins TRBV9 and TRBJ2-6; D gene ambiguous. Germline assignment: CDR1 SGDLS and CDR2 YYNGEE. Trimming cost V 4 bases and J 5 bases, with 16 bases left between them. The CDR3 is 16 amino acids. The CDR3 sequence is CASSRDGPDWANVLTF. The CDR3 DNA reads TGTGCCAGCAGCCGCGACGGACCCGACTGGGCCAACGTCCTGACTTTC.

In DNA form, the CDR3 reads TGTGCCAGCAGCTCCTCTAGGTACGAGCAGTACTTC. Amino acid sequence: CASSSSRYEQYF. The genes are TRBV7-2 and TRBJ2-7; D is uncertain. V lost 4 bases and J 4 bases, leaving 8 bases between the germline ends. CDR1 is SGHTA and CDR2 is FQGNSA in the germline V gene. This CDR3 is 12 amino acids long.

This clonotype was found many times. The chain carries TRBV29-1 and TRBJ1-5, with TRBD1 as a possible D gene (5 bases). Looked up from germline, CDR1 is SQVTM and CDR2 is ANQGSEA. The CDR3 is made up of 14 amino acids. The ends were cut back, 6 bases at V and 0 bases at J, with 12 bases in the middle. CDR3 loop: CSVGERYSNQPQHF. CDR3 nucleotide sequence: TGCAGCGTGGGGGAACGTTATAGCAATCAGCCCCAGCATTTT.

Regarding this clonotype: Because it lacks the conserved phenylalanine or tryptophan at the end, this CDR3 is likely a read error. V gene TRBV25-1 combines with J gene TRBJ1-6; D gene unclear. Deletions cut 3 bases from V and 3 bases from J, with 9 bases between. The length of the CDR3 is 15 residues. Germline V gives CDR1 MGHDK, CDR2 SYGVNS. CDR3 in amino acids: CASSEVVGYNSPLHS. The CDR3 nucleotides are TGTGCCAGCAGTGAGGTGGTCGGCTATAATTCACCCCTCCACTCT.

The chain links TRBV25-1 to TRBJ1-4, with D perhaps TRBD1 (6 bases). This CDR3 contains 17 residues. CDR1 and CDR2 from the germline V gene are MGHDK and SYGVNS. Deletions cut 6 bases from V and 7 bases from J, with 24 bases between. In nucleotides, the CDR3 is TGTGCCAGCAGCCAATCTCCTGTCGGGGGGCTCGGTGAAAAACTGTTTTTT. Amino acids: CASSQSPVGGLGEKLFF.

The chain is built from TRBV4-1 and TRBJ2-2; the D is unclear. Germline values: CDR1 MGHRA, CDR2 YSYEKL. Trimming removed 1 base at V and 7 bases at J, with 10 bases between. This CDR3 is 14 amino acids long. CDR3 in amino acids: CASSQVDSIGELFF. The CDR3 bases are TGCGCCAGCAGCCAAGTGGATAGCATCGGGGAGCTGTTTTTT.

In the case of this clonotype: This is likely a read error, given that the CDR3 carries no conserved phenylalanine or tryptophan at its end. The gene calls are TRBV2 and TRBJ1-1, with a tentative D call TRBD1 (5 bases). Germline V CDR1 and CDR2: SNHLY, FYNNEI. This CDR3 has 15 amino acids. V was clipped by 4 bases and J by 10 bases, with 22 bases between them. CDR3 DNA sequence: TGTGCCAGCAGTGCTACCGAAGGTCGGGACGGTTCAGCTTTCCTT. Protein product: CASSATEGRDGSAFL.

As DNA, the CDR3 is TGCAGCGTTGAAGTTTTGACAGATACGCAGTATTTT. Its translation: CSVEVLTDTQYF. V usage is TRBV29-1 and J usage is TRBJ2-3; D remains unclear. Trimming shortened V by 1 base and J by 3 bases, and 5 bases separated the two germline ends. The V gene's germline CDR1 is SQVTM and CDR2 ANQGSEA. The CDR3 consists of 12 residues.

V gene TRBV20-1 combines with J gene TRBJ1-5, with 7 bases identical to TRBD1. Germline-derived CDR1 and CDR2 are DFQATT and SNEGSKA (reference sequence). With 1 base clipped from V and 11 bases from J, the junction kept 14 bases outside the gene matches. The CDR3 sequence is 15 residues long. The CDR3 coding sequence is TGCAGTGCTAGAGTAGTTGACAGGGAGTATTTGGCCCAGCATTTT. Translation: CSARVVDREYLAQHF.

This clonotype was counted between two and nine times. J is TRBJ2-7 and V is TRBV6-6, with a tentative D call TRBD1 (7 bases). Germline V gene sequence: CDR1 MNHNY, CDR2 SVGAGI (reference sequence). Trimming left V 5 bases short and J 12 bases short, with 17 bases between. This CDR3 is built from 12 residues. The CDR3 is CASSRGWDSRYF. In DNA form, the CDR3 reads TGTGCCAGCAGTCGGGGGTGGGACAGTCGGTACTTC.

This chain links TRBV9 with TRBJ2-5; 11 bases are a match to TRBD2. CDR1 and CDR2 from the germline V gene are SGDLS and YYNGEE. CDR3 length equals 15 residues. Trimming cost V 0 bases and J 13 bases; bases outside gene matches: 11. The CDR3 sequence is CASSVAGLAGGRLYF. The CDR3 DNA is TGTGCCAGCAGCGTAGCCGGTCTAGCGGGAGGTCGCCTGTACTTC.

The gene calls are TRBV7-9 and TRBJ2-2; D gene unclear. Trimming took off 1 base at V and 1 base at J, with 13 bases between the two ends. The CDR3 runs to 17 residues. Germline V gives CDR1 SEHNR, CDR2 FQNEAQ (reference sequence). CDR3 sequence (DNA): TGTGCCAGCAGCTTAGACGTCTGGAATTTGAACACCGGGGAGCTGTTTTTT. This gives the protein CASSLDVWNLNTGELFF.

In this sample, this clonotype turned up many times. The V call is TRBV2, the J call TRBJ1-1; possible D gene TRBD1, 6 bases. V was clipped by 7 bases and J by 3 bases, with 6 bases between them. The CDR3 is 11 residues long. Germline V gene lookup returns CDR1 SNHLY and CDR2 FYNNEI. The CDR3 loop is CASTGDTEAFF. CDR3 sequence (DNA): TGTGCCAGCACAGGGGACACTGAAGCTTTCTTT.

This clonotype was seen repeatedly, ten times or more. The chain uses TRBV29-1 and TRBJ2-5; D gene uncertain. The germline V gene has CDR1 SQVTM and CDR2 ANQGSEA. The CDR3 is 12 residues long. V was cut by 6 bases and J by 2 bases, with 10 bases left in between. The CDR3 coding sequence is TGCAGCGTCAGTCTAGAGCAAGAGACCCAGTACTTC. It specifies CSVSLEQETQYF.

This clonotype was counted many times. The V call is TRBV7-9, the J call TRBJ2-5, with D unclear. V dropped 4 bases and J dropped 4 bases, with 7 bases sitting between them. Germline assignment: CDR1 SEHNR and CDR2 FQNEAQ (reference sequence). The CDR3 runs 12 residues. CDR3 DNA sequence: TGTGCCAGCAGCTCCGCGGCAGAGACCCAGTACTTC. This gives the protein CASSSAAETQYF.

As DNA, the CDR3 is TGTGCCAGCACCCTCACTGAGCTCGGGGAGCTGTTTTTT. This codes for CASTLTELGELFF. This chain uses TRBV12-3 or TRBV12-4 with TRBJ2-2, with D unclear. Trimming pared 7 bases from V and 7 bases from J, leaving 13 bases between. The CDR3 sequence is 13 residues long.

The chain joins TRBV7-9 to TRBJ2-7; 8 positions agree with TRBD1. Germline V gene lookup returns CDR1 SEHNR and CDR2 FQNEAQ (reference sequence). V lost 3 bases and J lost 4; bases outside the gene matches: 5. The CDR3 is 14 residues long. This CDR3 is CASSFPGGLYEQYF. The CDR3 DNA reads as TGTGCCAGCAGCTTCCCAGGGGGCTTGTACGAGCAGTACTTC.

This chain links TRBV6-1 with TRBJ2-5; a possible D gene is TRBD2 (7 bases). V was trimmed by 5 bases and J by 5 bases, leaving 21 bases between them. Looked up from germline, CDR1 is MNHNS and CDR2 is SASEGT. The CDR3 length is 16 residues. Written as DNA, the CDR3 is TGTGCCAGCAGTTACTCATCAGGGGTCGGGGGGGAGACCCAGTACTTC. Its protein is CASSYSSGVGGETQYF.

The V gene is TRBV20-1, the J gene TRBJ2-5; D is ambiguous. With 0 bases removed from V and 5 bases from J, the gap between germline ends came to 10 bases. The CDR3 runs to 13 residues. Germline CDR1 DFQATT, CDR2 SNEGSKA (reference sequence). In nucleotides, the CDR3 is TGCAGTGCTAGAGATGTGGGCCGGGAGACCCAGTACTTC. The encoded protein is CSARDVGRETQYF.

The chain links TRBV7-2 to TRBJ1-6, with D possibly being TRBD1 (5 bases). The V gene's germline CDR1 is SGHTA and CDR2 FQGNSA. This CDR3 has 17 residues. V was shortened by 5 bases and J by 8 bases, with 22 bases between the two germline ends. DNA of the CDR3: TGTGCCAGCAGCATAAGCGGGGCCCCAGGACCTTATTCACCCCTCCACTTT. It translates to CASSISGAPGPYSPLHF.